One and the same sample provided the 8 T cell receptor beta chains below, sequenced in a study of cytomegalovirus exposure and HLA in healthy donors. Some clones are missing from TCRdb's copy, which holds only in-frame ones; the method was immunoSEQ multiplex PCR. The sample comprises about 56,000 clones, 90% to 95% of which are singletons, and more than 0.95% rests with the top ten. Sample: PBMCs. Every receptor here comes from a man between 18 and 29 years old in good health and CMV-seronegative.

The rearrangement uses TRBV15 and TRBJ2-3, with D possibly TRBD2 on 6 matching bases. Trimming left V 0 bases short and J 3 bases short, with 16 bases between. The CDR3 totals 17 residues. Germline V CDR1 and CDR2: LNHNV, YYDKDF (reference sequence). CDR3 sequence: CATSREYGGVRTDTQYF. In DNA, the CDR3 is TGTGCCACCAGCAGAGAATACGGGGGAGTGAGGACAGATACGCAGTATTTT. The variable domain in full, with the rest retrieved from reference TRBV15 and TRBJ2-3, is DAMVIQNPRYQVTQFGKPVTLSCSQTLNHNVMYWYQQKSSQAPKLLFHYYDKDFNNEADTPDNFQSRRPNTSFCFLDIRSPGLGDTAMYLCATSREYGGVRTDTQYFGPGTRLTVL.

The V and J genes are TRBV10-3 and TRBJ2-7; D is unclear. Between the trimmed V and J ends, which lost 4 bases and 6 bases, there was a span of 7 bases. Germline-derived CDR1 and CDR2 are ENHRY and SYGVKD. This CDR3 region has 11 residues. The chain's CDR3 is CAISAGSEQYF. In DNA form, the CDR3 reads TGTGCCATCAGTGCGGGTAGCGAGCAGTACTTC.

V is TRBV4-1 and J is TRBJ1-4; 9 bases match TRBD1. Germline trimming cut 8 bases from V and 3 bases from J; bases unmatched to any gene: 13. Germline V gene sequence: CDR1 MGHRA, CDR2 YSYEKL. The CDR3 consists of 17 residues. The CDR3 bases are TGCGCCAGCGGGGGGACAGGGTCTGCGGGGGCTAATGAAAAACTGTTTTTT. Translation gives CASGGTGSAGANEKLFF.

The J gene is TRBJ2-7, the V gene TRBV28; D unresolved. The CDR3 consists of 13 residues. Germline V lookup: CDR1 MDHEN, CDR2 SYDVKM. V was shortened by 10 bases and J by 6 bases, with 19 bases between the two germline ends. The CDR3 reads CATIPGLSFEQYF. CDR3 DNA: TGTGCCACCATACCTGGGCTGTCTTTCGAGCAGTACTTC.

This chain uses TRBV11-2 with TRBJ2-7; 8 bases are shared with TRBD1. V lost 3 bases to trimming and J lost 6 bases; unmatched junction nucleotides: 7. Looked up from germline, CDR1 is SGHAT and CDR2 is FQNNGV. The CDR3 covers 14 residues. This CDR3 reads CASSLDRVVSEQYF. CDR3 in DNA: TGTGCCAGCAGCTTGGACAGGGTGGTTTCCGAGCAGTACTTC. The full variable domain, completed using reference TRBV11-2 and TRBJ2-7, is EAGVAQSPRYKIIEKRQSVAFWCNPISGHATLYWYQQILGQGPKLLIQFQNNGVVDDSQLPKDRFSAERLKGVDSTLKIQPAKLEDSAVYLCASSLDRVVSEQYFGPGTRLTVT.

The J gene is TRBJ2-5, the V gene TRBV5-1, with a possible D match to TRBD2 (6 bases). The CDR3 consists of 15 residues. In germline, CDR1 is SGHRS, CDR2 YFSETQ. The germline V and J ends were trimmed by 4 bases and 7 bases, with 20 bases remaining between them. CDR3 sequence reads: CASSPSGGRLGTQYF. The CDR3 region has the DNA TGCGCCAGCAGCCCGTCTGGAGGGAGGTTAGGGACCCAGTACTTC.

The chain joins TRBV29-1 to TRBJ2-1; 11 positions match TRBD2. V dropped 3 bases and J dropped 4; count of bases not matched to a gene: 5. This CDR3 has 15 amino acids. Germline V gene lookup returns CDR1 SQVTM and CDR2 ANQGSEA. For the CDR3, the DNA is TGCAGCGTTGATGTAGCGGGAGGGGGGTACAATGAGCAGTTCTTC. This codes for CSVDVAGGGYNEQFF.

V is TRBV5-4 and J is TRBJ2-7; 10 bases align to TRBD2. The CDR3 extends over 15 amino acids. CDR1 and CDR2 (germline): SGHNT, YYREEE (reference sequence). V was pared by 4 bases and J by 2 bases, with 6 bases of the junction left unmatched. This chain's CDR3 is CASSPGTSETYEQYF. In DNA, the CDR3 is TGTGCCAGCAGCCCCGGGACTAGCGAAACCTACGAGCAGTACTTC.